The source of this TCR beta chain is a study of T cell changes during pregnancy in multiple sclerosis (dated by TCRdb to about 2019). As for the study more broadly: Changes in the T cell repertoire over the course of pregnancy were examined in this study in women with multiple sclerosis.

Library method: the immunoSEQ multiplex PCR assay. This immuneACCESS table, as held by TCRdb, lists in-frame sequences with V and J called but not all clones. Of the missing ones, under half trace to an unresolved V gene in checked studies; the others have no known cause. This sample lists under 35,000 clones; 90% were detected once. The ten largest make up 0.5% to 0.65% of the sample. Taken from the germline V gene (reference sequence), the CDR1 and CDR2 loops are MNHEY and SMNVEV. From the cysteine through the phenylalanine, the CDR3 covers 15 amino acids. This entry keeps only the CDR3 DNA: 45 bases, framed from base 1. The V and J ends are trimmed by 0 bases and 2 bases, leaving 11 bases between them. About this clone: Its antigen is unknown. No much larger clone is present one base from it, and per-base qualities are unavailable.

The chain is assembled from TRBV27 and TRBJ2-7, and the D gene may be TRBD2, 5 bases matching. The sample in question was CD4+ T cells from peripheral blood mononuclear cells, obtained in the third trimester of pregnancy. This clonotype was obtained from a female donor in good health, enrolled as a control in a pregnancy study. The DNA sequence is given as TGTGCCAGCAGTTTATCGACGGGGAATCCCTACGAGCAGTACTTC. It translates as CASSLSTGNPYEQYF.